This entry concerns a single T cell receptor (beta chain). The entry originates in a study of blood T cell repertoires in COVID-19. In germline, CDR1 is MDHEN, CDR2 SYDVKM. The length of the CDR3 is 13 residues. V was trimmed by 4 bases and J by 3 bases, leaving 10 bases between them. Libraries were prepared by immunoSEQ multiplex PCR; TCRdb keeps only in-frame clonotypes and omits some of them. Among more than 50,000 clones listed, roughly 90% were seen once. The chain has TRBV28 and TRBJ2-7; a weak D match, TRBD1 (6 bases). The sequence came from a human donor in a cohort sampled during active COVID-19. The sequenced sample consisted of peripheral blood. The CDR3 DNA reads TGTGCCAGCAGTTCGACAGGCCTCTACGAGCAGTACTTC. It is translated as CASSSTGLYEQYF.